A selection of T cell receptor beta chains follows, all from one sample in a study of beta chain features in type 1 diabetes. Some clones are missing from TCRdb's copy, which holds only in-frame ones; the method was immunoSEQ multiplex PCR. Among 250,000 or so clones listed, about 30% were seen once. The sequencing input was central memory CD4+ T cells from blood. These receptors were obtained from a young man in good health. The conserved cysteine and the conserved F or W are not part of the CDR3 here.

TRBV7-6	TRBJ2-7	ASSSQPTASYEQY
TRBV13	TRBJ1-6	ASSLGRGYSPLH
TRBV14	TRBJ2-2	ASTRRTRAREGTGELF
TRBV30	TRBJ2-5	AWSPGTGQETQY
TRBV30	TRBJ2-1	AWSVGGSYNEQF
TRBV29-1	TRBJ1-1	SVTTMGTEAF
TRBV7-2	TRBJ1-2	ASSDRTDTIYGYT
TRBV30	TRBJ2-7	AWSASPQGREQY
TRBV7-9	TRBJ1-5	ASSHDRVENQPQH
TRBV18	TRBJ2-5	ASSPVHATAGETQY
TRBV30	TRBJ2-7	AWSRPTYEQY
TRBV7-2	TRBJ2-6	ASSFSSSGANALT
TRBV2	TRBJ1-1	ASTLSTEAF
TRBV11-2	TRBJ2-5	ASRAGTGGRETQY
TRBV30	TRBJ2-7	AWGRGGAVHEQY
TRBV29-1	TRBJ2-1	SVFDGYNEQF
TRBV11-2	TRBJ1-6	ASSLLRGDSPLH
TRBV11-2	TRBJ2-1	ASSLDPGQGYNEQF
TRBV4-3	TRBJ2-3	ASSQGGRERDTQY
TRBV7-9	TRBJ2-7	ASSRLEREQY
TRBV6-5	TRBJ2-7	ASSYSSEQY
TRBV7-6	TRBJ1-4	ASSLDRGGEKLF
TRBV29-1	TRBJ2-5	SPGGPGETQY
TRBV28	TRBJ2-1	ASSLGEPQQF
TRBV13	TRBJ2-7	ASSLGGTPTEQY
TRBV7-7	TRBJ2-3	ASSPGRGRTDTQY
TRBV9	TRBJ2-5	ASSVGTSGRVETQY